This entry features one TCR beta chain sequence. The target antigen is unknown. Semi-nested PCR with Nested Universal Primer A followed constant-region reverse priming of full-length variable regions. TCRdb used MiXCR to reprocess the 5' RACE reads, holding one entry per CDR3 protein. The sample carries about 47,000 distinct CDR3 sequences, roughly 28% recorded once. V dropped 3 bases and J dropped 0 bases, with 8 bases sitting between them. Germline V lookup: CDR1 MNHNS, CDR2 SASEGT. The CDR3 totals 14 residues. Study-level points and caveats: Tumor Treg TCRs overlapped most with tumor naive CD4+ cells. The larger-cohort validation was restricted to a single TCR beta V-J rearrangement rather than whole repertoires.

Sequencing was performed on naive CD4+ T cells sorted from blood. This sample's subset: naive CD4+ T cells, CD4+CD45RA+CD25-. This sequence was found in a female donor with breast cancer. The chain links TRBV6-1 to TRBJ1-1; the D is unclear. The DNA for the CDR3 is TGTGCCAGCAGTGATACATCCATGAACACTGAAGCTTTCTTT. Its protein is CASSDTSMNTEAFF.